Given below is one T cell receptor (beta chain) in context. Its specificity is not known. Other DNA sequences in the sample encode the same CDR3. This entry comes from a study of cytomegalovirus exposure and HLA in healthy donors. Study-level points and caveats: Later, an analysis showed that TCR beta chains associated with HLA were more clonally expanded than others that were equally common.

The germline gives CDR1 SQVTM, CDR2 ANQGSEA. The CDR3 contains 14 residues. V lost 8 bases to trimming and J lost 2 bases; unmatched junction nucleotides: 5. The PCR ran on 60 Vbeta and 13 Jbeta primers. The method was immunoSEQ multiplex PCR; TCRdb's version includes in-frame clones alone and lacks a portion of them. The data show approximately 120,000 clones, roughly 76% seen once. This sequence joins TRBV29-1 and TRBJ2-2, with 10 bases identical to TRBD2. The clonotype was recovered from a woman in her fifties or sixties in good health and CMV-seropositive. Sample: PBMCs. The CDR3: CSISGGQNTGELFF. The CDR3 DNA reads as TGCAGCATTAGCGGGGGGCAAAACACCGGGGAGCTGTTTTTT.